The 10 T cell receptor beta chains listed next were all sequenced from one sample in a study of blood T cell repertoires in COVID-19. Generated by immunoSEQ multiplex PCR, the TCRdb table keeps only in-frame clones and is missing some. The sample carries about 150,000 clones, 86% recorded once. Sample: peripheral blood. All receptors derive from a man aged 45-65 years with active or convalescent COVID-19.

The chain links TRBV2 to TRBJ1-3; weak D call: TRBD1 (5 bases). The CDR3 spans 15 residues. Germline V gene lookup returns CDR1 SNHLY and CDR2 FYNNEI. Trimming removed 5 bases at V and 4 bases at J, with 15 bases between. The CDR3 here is CASSPGQHRGNTIYF. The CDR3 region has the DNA TGTGCCAGCAGTCCCGGACAACACAGGGGAAACACCATATATTTT.

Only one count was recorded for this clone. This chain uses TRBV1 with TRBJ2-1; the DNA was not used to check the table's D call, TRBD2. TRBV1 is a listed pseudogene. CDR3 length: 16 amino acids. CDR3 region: CTSSHSGGGGDNEQFF. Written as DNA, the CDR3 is TGCACCAGCAGCCACTCCGGGGGAGGCGGGGACAATGAGCAGTTCTTC.

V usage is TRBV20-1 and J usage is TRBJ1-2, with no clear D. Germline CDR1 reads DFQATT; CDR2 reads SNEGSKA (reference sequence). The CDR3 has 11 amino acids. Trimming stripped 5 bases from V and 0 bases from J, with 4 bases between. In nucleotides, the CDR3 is TGCAGTGCTCAGACTAACTATGGCTACACCTTC. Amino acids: CSAQTNYGYTF.

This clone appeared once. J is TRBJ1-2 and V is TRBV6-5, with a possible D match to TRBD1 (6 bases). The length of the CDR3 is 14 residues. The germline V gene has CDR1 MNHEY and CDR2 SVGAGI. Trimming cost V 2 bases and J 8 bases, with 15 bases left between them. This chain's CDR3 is CASSYGTGIGGYTF. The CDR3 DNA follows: TGTGCCAGCAGTTACGGTACAGGGATAGGCGGCTACACCTTC.

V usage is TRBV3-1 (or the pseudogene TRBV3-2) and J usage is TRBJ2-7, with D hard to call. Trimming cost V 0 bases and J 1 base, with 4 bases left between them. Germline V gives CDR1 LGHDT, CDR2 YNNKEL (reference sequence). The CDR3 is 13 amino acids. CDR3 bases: TGTGCCAGCAGCCAAGATCAGTCCTACGAGCAGTACTTC. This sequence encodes CASSQDQSYEQYF.

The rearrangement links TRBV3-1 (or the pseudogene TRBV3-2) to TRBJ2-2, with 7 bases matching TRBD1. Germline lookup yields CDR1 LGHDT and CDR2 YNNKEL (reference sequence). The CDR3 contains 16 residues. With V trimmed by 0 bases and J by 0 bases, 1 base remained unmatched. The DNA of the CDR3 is TGTGCCAGCAGCCAAGAAGGGGGCACGAACACCGGGGAGCTGTTTTTT. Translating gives CASSQEGGTNTGELFF.

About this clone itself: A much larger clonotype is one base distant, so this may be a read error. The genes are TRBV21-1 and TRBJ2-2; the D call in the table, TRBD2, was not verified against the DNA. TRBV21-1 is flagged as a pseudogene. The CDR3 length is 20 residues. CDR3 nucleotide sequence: TGTGCCACCAGCACCTACCGGGACTCGCGGGGGGGTTGGGTCACCGGGGAGCTGTTTTTT. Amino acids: CATSTYRDSRGGWVTGELFF.

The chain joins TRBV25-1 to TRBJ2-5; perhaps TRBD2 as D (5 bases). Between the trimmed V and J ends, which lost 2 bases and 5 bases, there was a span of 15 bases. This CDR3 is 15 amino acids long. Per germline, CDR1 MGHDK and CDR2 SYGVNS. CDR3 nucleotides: TGTGCCAGCAGTGAAGGACGAGGGTTAGGTGAGACCCAGTACTTC. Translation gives CASSEGRGLGETQYF.

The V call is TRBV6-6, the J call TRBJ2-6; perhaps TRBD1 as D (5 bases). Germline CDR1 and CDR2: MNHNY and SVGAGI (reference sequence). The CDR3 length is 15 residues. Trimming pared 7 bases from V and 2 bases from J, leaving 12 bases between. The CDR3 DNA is TGTGCCAGCAACGACAGAACCACTGGGGCCAACGTCCTGACTTTC. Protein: CASNDRTTGANVLTF.

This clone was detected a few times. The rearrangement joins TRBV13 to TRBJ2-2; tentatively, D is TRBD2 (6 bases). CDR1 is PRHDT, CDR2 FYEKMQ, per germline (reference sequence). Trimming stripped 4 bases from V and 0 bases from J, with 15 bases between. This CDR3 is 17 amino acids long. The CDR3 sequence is CASSSVGTLSNTGELFF. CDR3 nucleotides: TGTGCCAGCAGCTCAGTTGGGACTCTGTCGAACACCGGGGAGCTGTTTTTT.